The 28 T cell receptor beta chains reported below all come from one sample, sequenced in a study of a mutant IDH1 vaccine in newly diagnosed glioma. Profiling relied on immunoSEQ multiplex PCR, and the TCRdb table lists in-frame clones only, not all of them. Of around 92,000 clones in the sample, 80% to 90% were seen once. Time point given: baseline, week 1 (first vaccination visit). Treatment in this sample: pre-vaccination baseline after standard-of-care therapy. The sample here was PBMCs, taken from a glioma patient treated with radiotherapy, temozolomide or both. Every receptor here comes from a woman in her forties or fifties with glioma.

The chain uses TRBV5-6 and TRBJ2-5, with D hard to call. This CDR3 has 12 residues. The germline V gene has CDR1 SGHDT and CDR2 YYEEEE. Trimming cost V 4 bases and J 11 bases, with 15 bases left between them. CDR3 loop: CASSLGPSHQYF. The CDR3 DNA reads TGTGCCAGCAGCCTAGGACCGTCCCATCAGTACTTC.

The gene calls are TRBV2 and TRBJ1-1; D remains ambiguous. V was clipped by 7 bases and J by 4 bases, with 7 bases between them. The germline V gene has CDR1 SNHLY and CDR2 FYNNEI. This CDR3 contains 11 residues. The CDR3 spells CASTQFTEAFF. The DNA of the CDR3 is TGTGCCAGCACGCAATTCACTGAAGCTTTCTTT.

The J gene is TRBJ1-4, the V gene TRBV5-1; 9 bases match TRBD1. Trimming cost V 2 bases and J 8 bases; bases outside gene matches: 4. CDR1 SGHRS and CDR2 YFSETQ come from the germline V gene. The CDR3 has 14 amino acids. CDR3 residues: CASSFGQGWEKLFF. The CDR3, as DNA: TGCGCCAGCAGCTTCGGACAGGGGTGGGAAAAACTGTTTTTT. The whole variable domain, remainder taken from reference TRBV5-1 and TRBJ1-4, is KAGVTQTPRYLIKTRGQQVTLSCSPISGHRSVSWYQQTPGQGLQFLFEYFSETQRNKGNFPGRFSGRQFSNSRSEMNVSTLELGDSALYLCASSFGQGWEKLFFGSGTQLSVL.

The chain uses TRBV7-2 and TRBJ2-5; D remains unclear. Trimming took off 5 bases at V and 7 bases at J, with 14 bases between the two ends. Germline V CDR1 and CDR2: SGHTA, FQGNSA. The CDR3 runs 13 residues. The chain's CDR3 is CASSITPLGTQYF. The DNA of the CDR3 is TGTGCCAGCAGCATTACCCCGCTGGGGACCCAGTACTTC.

The chain is built from TRBV25-1 and TRBJ1-2; 8 nucleotides line up with TRBD1. This CDR3 is 17 amino acids long. Trimming took 3 bases from V and 5 from J; bases not matched to a gene: 14. In germline, CDR1 is MGHDK, CDR2 SYGVNS. The CDR3 region has the DNA TGTGCCAGCAGTGACGTCGGGACAGGCCGAACGGGGTATGGCTACACCTTC. It yields the protein CASSDVGTGRTGYGYTF.

The V gene is TRBV4-3, the J gene TRBJ2-2; D gene ambiguous. The CDR3 runs to 13 residues. The ends were cut back, 0 bases at V and 6 bases at J, with 5 bases in the middle. Germline CDR1 and CDR2: LGHNA and YSLEER. CDR3 protein: CASSQDRAGELFF. As DNA, the CDR3 is TGCGCCAGCAGCCAAGATCGGGCCGGGGAGCTGTTTTTT.

The chain uses TRBV4-1 and TRBJ1-2; weak D call: TRBD1 (6 bases). The CDR3 extends over 15 amino acids. With 4 bases removed from V and 0 bases from J, the gap between germline ends came to 12 bases. Germline CDR1 MGHRA, CDR2 YSYEKL. The CDR3 reads CASSPGVGSNYGYTF. In DNA, the CDR3 is TGCGCCAGCAGCCCAGGGGTAGGATCTAACTATGGCTACACCTTC.

The genes are TRBV19 and TRBJ1-2; D perhaps matches TRBD1 (6 bases). Trimming removed 5 bases at V and 3 bases at J, with 19 bases between. Germline CDR1 LNHDA, CDR2 SQIVND (reference sequence). The CDR3 is made up of 16 amino acids. The CDR3 sequence is CASSLHRQGPHYGYTF. CDR3 DNA: TGTGCCAGTAGTCTTCATCGTCAGGGGCCCCACTATGGCTACACCTTC.

J is TRBJ2-7 and V is TRBV7-2; D may correspond to TRBD1 or TRBD2 (6 bases each). Germline CDR1 is SGHTA and CDR2 is FQGNSA. V was cut by 1 base and J by 6 bases, with 13 bases left in between. This CDR3 region has 14 residues. Written as DNA, the CDR3 is TGTGCCAGCAGCTTAGGGAGGGGGAGGAGCGAGCAGTACTTC. Translation gives CASSLGRGRSEQYF.

The V call is TRBV9, the J call TRBJ2-3, with D perhaps matching TRBD2 (5 bases). The CDR3 sequence is 14 residues long. Germline CDR1 SGDLS, CDR2 YYNGEE. Deletions cut 4 bases from V and 0 bases from J, with 9 bases between. CDR3 sequence reads: CASSSGVSTDTQYF. Here the CDR3 DNA reads TGTGCCAGCAGCTCCGGGGTGAGCACAGATACGCAGTATTTT.

This clone has a single count. This chain uses TRBV28 with TRBJ2-7; perhaps TRBD1 as D (6 bases). The CDR3 length is 12 residues. Germline V gene data show CDR1 as MDHEN and CDR2 as SYDVKM. With 10 bases removed from V and 3 bases from J, the gap between germline ends came to 13 bases. CDR3 DNA: TGTGCCAACTGGACAGCTTACTACGAGCAGTACTTC. Translation: CANWTAYYEQYF.

The gene calls are TRBV11-3 and TRBJ2-7, with 8 nucleotides matching TRBD1. The V gene's germline CDR1 is SGHNT and CDR2 YENEEA. This CDR3 spans 18 amino acids. The V gene end was trimmed by 2 bases and the J gene end by 3 bases; junction bases not matched to a gene: 15. The CDR3 sequence: CASSLNVGQAQSHYEQYF. CDR3 nucleotides: TGTGCCAGCAGCTTAAATGTGGGACAGGCCCAGAGTCACTACGAGCAGTACTTC.

The CDR3 sequence: CASSRDSTDTQYF. CDR3 bases: TGCGCCAGCAGCCGGGATAGCACAGATACGCAGTATTTT. The chain links TRBV4-1 to TRBJ2-3; D is unresolved. Looked up from germline, CDR1 is MGHRA and CDR2 is YSYEKL. Trimming removed 4 bases at V and 0 bases at J, with 5 bases between. The CDR3 extends over 13 amino acids.

The gene calls are TRBV6-5 and TRBJ2-5; D remains unclear. The CDR3 extends over 14 amino acids. V lost 2 bases to trimming and J lost 1 base, with 8 bases between them. Germline CDR1 reads MNHEY; CDR2 reads SVGAGI. The CDR3 DNA follows: TGTGCCAGCAGTTACCTTGGAGTCCAAGAGACCCAGTACTTC. As protein: CASSYLGVQETQYF.

This chain connects TRBV7-9 to TRBJ2-3, with D perhaps matching TRBD2 (6 bases). CDR3 length equals 16 residues. Trimming shortened V by 5 bases and J by 1 base, and 16 bases separated the two germline ends. Germline V gene lookup returns CDR1 SEHNR and CDR2 FQNEAQ (reference sequence). The CDR3, as DNA: TGTGCCAGCAGCCCCGTCGGGAGACTCCGCACAGATACGCAGTATTTT. Translating gives CASSPVGRLRTDTQYF.

The chain joins TRBV4-1 to TRBJ1-2; 8 bases align to TRBD1. The CDR3 covers 16 residues. Germline values: CDR1 MGHRA, CDR2 YSYEKL. V lost 2 bases, J lost 3 bases, and 8 bases stayed unmatched. The CDR3 coding sequence is TGCGCCAGCAGCCAATTTAGTCCACAGGGGGACTATGGCTACACCTTC. Protein sequence: CASSQFSPQGDYGYTF.

This rearrangement joins TRBV7-9 to TRBJ1-6, with D possibly being TRBD1 (5 bases). Trimming pared 3 bases from V and 9 bases from J, leaving 15 bases between. The CDR3 loop spans 15 amino acids. The germline gives CDR1 SEHNR, CDR2 FQNEAQ (reference sequence). The CDR3 DNA follows: TGTGCCAGCAGCTTTGAGGGGAGGTCGAGTTCACCCCTCCACTTT. Its protein product is CASSFEGRSSSPLHF.

The V call is TRBV9, the J call TRBJ1-2, with TRBD1 matching 7 bases. Looked up from germline, CDR1 is SGDLS and CDR2 is YYNGEE. This CDR3 comprises 17 residues. The J segment lost 4 bases and the V segment lost 4 bases, leaving 16 bases of the junction unmatched. The CDR3 sequence: CASSQQGQGGSGYGYTF. The CDR3 nucleotides read TGTGCCAGCAGCCAGCAGGGGCAGGGGGGATCGGGCTATGGCTACACCTTC.

This chain uses TRBV4-3 with TRBJ2-2; a possible D gene is TRBD1 (6 bases). V lost 3 bases and J lost 6, with 17 bases in between. This CDR3 region has 16 residues. Germline CDR1 is LGHNA and CDR2 is YSLEER. The CDR3 loop reads CASSHYMTGRAGELFF. The CDR3 DNA follows: TGCGCCAGCAGCCATTATATGACAGGAAGAGCCGGGGAGCTGTTTTTT.

The chain couples TRBV7-2 to TRBJ1-3; D might be TRBD1 (5 bases). CDR1 and CDR2 from the germline V gene are SGHTA and FQGNSA. This CDR3 has 19 amino acids. The ends were cut back, 0 bases at V and 2 bases at J, with 20 bases in the middle. CDR3 amino acids: CASSLAVNPRGLAGNTIYF. The CDR3 DNA is TGTGCCAGCAGCTTAGCGGTTAACCCGAGGGGTTTGGCTGGAAACACCATATATTTT.

The chain combines TRBV15 with TRBJ1-4; no clear D gene. Trimming left V 4 bases short and J 0 bases short, with 3 bases between. CDR1 and CDR2 (germline): LNHNV, YYDKDF (reference sequence). The CDR3 sequence is 13 residues long. CDR3 in DNA: TGTGCCACCAGCACAACAACTAATGAAAAACTGTTTTTT. This sequence encodes CATSTTTNEKLFF.

CDR3 coding DNA: TGTGCCAGCAGTCTAGGGGTGCAGGGTGAAAAACTGTTTTTT. Protein product: CASSLGVQGEKLFF. J is TRBJ1-4 and V is TRBV6-1; D perhaps matches TRBD1 (5 bases). This CDR3 is 14 amino acids long. The ends were cut back, 5 bases at V and 7 bases at J, with 14 bases in the middle. The germline gives CDR1 MNHNS, CDR2 SASEGT.

This sequence joins TRBV2 and TRBJ2-6; tentatively, D is TRBD1 or TRBD2 (5 bases each). CDR3 length: 14 residues. V lost 10 bases and J lost 4, with 14 bases in between. Germline CDR1 reads SNHLY; CDR2 reads FYNNEI. The CDR3 loop is CATQTGPGANVLTF. The CDR3 DNA follows: TGTGCCACTCAAACGGGGCCCGGGGCCAACGTCCTGACTTTC.

The V gene is TRBV7-2, the J gene TRBJ2-7; D unclear. Looked up from germline, CDR1 is SGHTA and CDR2 is FQGNSA. V lost 5 bases and J 0 bases, leaving 11 bases between the germline ends. The length of the CDR3 is 14 residues. The CDR3 protein is CASSTRTLSYEQYF. CDR3 DNA sequence: TGTGCCAGCAGCACTCGGACGCTCTCCTACGAGCAGTACTTC.

The chain employs TRBV10-1 and TRBJ2-5; D call uncertain. CDR3 length equals 14 residues. The germline V gene has CDR1 WNHNN and CDR2 SYGVQD (reference sequence). V was cut by 2 bases and J by 7 bases, with 14 bases left in between. The CDR3 DNA sequence: TGCGCCAGCAGTGAGGTGGTGGGCCGCGGGACCCAGTACTTC. This gives the protein CASSEVVGRGTQYF.

This chain connects TRBV7-9 to TRBJ1-6; D is ambiguous. V gave up 2 bases and J gave up 14 bases, with 10 bases separating them. The CDR3 spans 12 residues. Germline V gene lookup returns CDR1 SEHNR and CDR2 FQNEAQ (reference sequence). CDR3: CASSLLSTTLHF. CDR3 sequence (DNA): TGTGCCAGCAGCTTACTCTCTACGACCCTCCACTTT.

The V gene is TRBV4-1, the J gene TRBJ2-7; no firm D call. The CDR3 loop spans 14 amino acids. Germline V CDR1 and CDR2: MGHRA, YSYEKL. Trimming pared 4 bases from V and 4 bases from J, leaving 14 bases between. The CDR3: CASSRLGQGYEQYF. In nucleotides, the CDR3 is TGCGCCAGCAGCCGCTTAGGTCAAGGGTACGAGCAGTACTTC.

This chain connects TRBV19 to TRBJ1-2, with a tentative D call TRBD1 (6 bases). With 6 bases removed from V and 6 bases from J, the gap between germline ends came to 11 bases. Germline values: CDR1 LNHDA, CDR2 SQIVND (reference sequence). The CDR3 covers 12 residues. The CDR3 nucleotides read TGTGCCAGTAGCCTACAGGGTAATGGCTACACCTTC. Translation gives CASSLQGNGYTF. The complete variable domain, with remaining parts taken from reference TRBV19 and TRBJ1-2, reads DGGITQSPKYLFRKEGQNVTLSCEQNLNHDAMYWYRQDPGQGLRLIYYSQIVNDFQKGDIAEGYSVSREKKESFPLTVTSAQKNPTAFYLCASSLQGNGYTFGSGTRLTVV.